These T cell receptor beta chains were read from a single sample in a study of radiotherapy plus CTLA-4 blockade in lung cancer. Assay: immunoSEQ multiplex PCR; the TCRdb copy retains only in-frame clones and omits some. The profile shows approximately 85,000 clones, around 81% of them singletons. This sample comprised peripheral blood, obtained from a patient treated with radiotherapy plus ipilimumab. Receptors were obtained from a human donor with non-small cell lung cancer that progressed on radiotherapy plus ipilimumab. Each CDR3 is given with its conserved first and last residue. D genes are given only for firm matches. Some rows have no size entry. The others give once, few or many, or a class for an expanded clone.

J gene,D gene,clone size,V gene,CDR3 DNA,CDR3 protein
TRBJ2-7,TRBD2,-,TRBV2,TGTGCCAGCAGTGAAGCTGGCGGGAGGGCCTACGAGCAGTACTTC,CASSEAGGRAYEQYF
TRBJ2-5,-,-,TRBV4-3,TGCGCCAGCAGCCAAGATGTACAAACGGGGGAGACCCAGTACTTC,CASSQDVQTGETQYF
TRBJ1-3,-,-,TRBV28,TGTGCCAGCAGTTTACTCTGGAGCAGAAACACCATATATTTT,CASSLLWSRNTIYF
TRBJ1-2,TRBD1,once,TRBV4-3,TGCGCCAGCAGCCAAGATGCGCCTCCAGGGGGGAGTAGCTATGGCTACACCTTC,CASSQDAPPGGSSYGYTF
TRBJ2-7,-,-,TRBV7-9,TGTGCCAGCAGCATCCAGGGTTACGAGCAGTACTTC,CASSIQGYEQYF
TRBJ2-3,TRBD2,-,TRBV30,TGTGCCTGGATCCGCCGTAGCGGTGCGGGGGGTACGCAGTATTTT,CAWIRRSGAGGTQYF
TRBJ2-1,-,-,TRBV7-6,TGTGCCAGCAGCTTAACAGGGAACAATGAGCAGTTCTTC,CASSLTGNNEQFF
TRBJ2-2,-,-,TRBV5-1,TGCGCCAGCAGCTTGTGGTCAGCTGGGGACACCGGGGAGCTGTTTTTT,CASSLWSAGDTGELFF
TRBJ1-4,-,-,TRBV9,TGTGCCAGCAGCTTACGGCCCGGGGAGGAAAAACTGTTTTTT,CASSLRPGEEKLFF
TRBJ2-2,-,-,TRBV19,TGTGCCAGTACCAAGACTCAAACCACCGGGGAGCTGTTTTTT,CASTKTQTTGELFF
TRBJ2-7,TRBD1,-,TRBV18,TGTGCCAGCTCACCTACCGGGACAGGGAGGGTCGAGCAGTACTTC,CASSPTGTGRVEQYF
TRBJ2-7,TRBD2,-,TRBV11-2,TGTGCCAGCAGCTTGGGACTAGCGGGCTCCTACGAGCAGTACTTC,CASSLGLAGSYEQYF
TRBJ1-5,-,-,TRBV6-5,TGTGCCAGCGGGGGGTTGAATCAGCCCCAGCATTTT,CASGGLNQPQHF
TRBJ2-1,-,-,TRBV4-1,TGCGCCAGCAGCCAAGGACCGGGCTTCTACAATGAGCAGTTCTTC,CASSQGPGFYNEQFF
TRBJ2-1,-,-,TRBV29-1,TGCAGCGTTGGGCCTTATGATGAGCAGTTCTTC,CSVGPYDEQFF
TRBJ2-7,TRBD2,-,TRBV28,TGTGCCAGCAGGGGTAGACTAGCGGGGGGTACCTCCTACGAGCAGTACTTC,CASRGRLAGGTSYEQYF
TRBJ1-2,-,-,TRBV25-1,TGTGCCAGCAGTACCCCGGGAGGTCGGACGTCCACCTTC,CASSTPGGRTSTF
TRBJ2-1,-,-,TRBV6-4,TGTGCCAGCAGAGGATTCGGTGAGCAGTTCTTC,CASRGFGEQFF
TRBJ2-2,TRBD1,-,TRBV6-4,TGTGCCAGCAGCCGCGACAGGGGTCGAACCGGGGAGCTGTTTTTT,CASSRDRGRTGELFF
TRBJ1-5,-,-,TRBV9,TGTGCCAGCAGCGTCGGGGCGGCGGGTCAGCCCCAGCATTTT,CASSVGAAGQPQHF
TRBJ1-2,-,-,TRBV6-1,TGTGCCAGCAGTGACGGAGGTTGGCGAGGCTACACCTTC,CASSDGGWRGYTF
TRBJ1-5,-,-,TRBV6-5,TGTGCCAGCAGGGATGGCTTTAATCAGCCCCAGCATTTT,CASRDGFNQPQHF
TRBJ2-1,-,-,TRBV4-3,TGCGCCAGCAGCTCTCTGGGGGTTAAGAATGAGCAGTTCTTC,CASSSLGVKNEQFF
TRBJ2-1,-,once,TRBV6-5,TGTGCCAGCAGAGGGACTGGCTACAATGAGCAGTTCTTC,CASRGTGYNEQFF
TRBJ2-7,TRBD2,-,TRBV14,TGTGCCAGCAGCCCCAAAAAGGGGAGGGGTAATTCCTACGAGCAGTACTTC,CASSPKKGRGNSYEQYF
TRBJ1-2,-,-,TRBV28,TGTGCCAGCAGTCTGACAGGCGCTAACTATGGCTACACCTTC,CASSLTGANYGYTF
TRBJ2-1,-,-,TRBV7-2,TGTGCCAGCAGCGCACCGGGACTGACGACGGGCAATGAGCAGTTCTTC,CASSAPGLTTGNEQFF
TRBJ2-6,-,-,TRBV10-1,TGCGCCAGCATGACAGCCTCTGGGGCCAACGTCCTGACTTTC,CASMTASGANVLTF
TRBJ1-1,-,-,TRBV6-6,TGTGCCAGCAGCTCACAGGCATCGGACACTGAAGCTTTCTTT,CASSSQASDTEAFF
TRBJ1-3,-,-,TRBV11-2,TGTGCCAGCAGCCCACCGGTCAGAAACACCATATATTTT,CASSPPVRNTIYF
TRBJ2-6,-,once,TRBV28,TGTGCCAGCAGGGGTCCTGGGGCCAACGTCCTGACTTTC,CASRGPGANVLTF
TRBJ1-2,TRBD1,-,TRBV2,TGTGCCAGCAGTGGCCGACAGGGAAACTATGGCTACACCTTC,CASSGRQGNYGYTF
TRBJ1-2,-,-,TRBV7-9,TGTGCCAGCAGCTTAGACGGTGGCTTGGGCTACACCTTC,CASSLDGGLGYTF
TRBJ2-7,TRBD1,-,TRBV28,TGTGCCAGCAGTTTACCGAGGGACAGGGGGTTGTACGAGCAGTACTTC,CASSLPRDRGLYEQYF
TRBJ2-1,TRBD2,-,TRBV7-8,TGTGCCAGCAGCTTAACACTAGCGGGGGGGTACAATGAGCAGTTCTTC,CASSLTLAGGYNEQFF